The 27 T cell receptor beta chains listed next were all sequenced from one sample in a study of T cells in Graves' hyperthyroidism and ophthalmopathy. Amplification of TCR beta CDR3 regions was performed using RNA transcripts as template. First-round RT-PCR of the TCR CDR3 relied on the HTBI primer set. TCRdb reanalysed the multiplex PCR reads using MiXCR and keeps one entry per CDR3 protein. The sample holds around 690,000 distinct CDR3 sequences, less than 25% seen once. The sample comprised blood. These receptor sequences come from a man aged 25 to 40 with Graves' ophthalmopathy.

This clonotype was picked up a small number of times. Being one base from a much bigger clone, this may be a read error. The J gene is TRBJ2-3, the V gene TRBV11-2; TRBD1 aligns across 7 bases. There are 15 residues in the CDR3. Germline V CDR1 and CDR2: SGHAT, FQNNGV. J lost 5 bases, V lost 0 bases, and 5 bases had no gene match. CDR3 sequence (DNA): TGTGCCAGCAGCTTAGAGGGGTCAGGGGGAGATACGCAGTATTTT. Its translation: CASSLEGSGGDTQYF.

This clonotype showed up just a few times. The chain has TRBV6-1 and TRBJ2-1; 8 bases are shared with TRBD2. Germline CDR1 and CDR2: MNHNS and SASEGT. The length of the CDR3 is 15 residues. V trimming: 6 bases; J trimming: 8 bases; junction bases outside the gene matches: 12. Here the CDR3 DNA reads TGTGCCAGCAGCCTCACCGGGAGGGCCAGGGATGAGCAGTTCTTC. Its protein is CASSLTGRARDEQFF.

This clonotype was found many times. The CDR3 region is CASSLDPGNNEQFF. As DNA, the CDR3 is TGTGCCAGCAGCTTAGACCCGGGAAACAATGAGCAGTTCTTC. The chain recombines TRBV11-2 with TRBJ2-1; weak D call: TRBD2 (5 bases). Germline assignment: CDR1 SGHAT and CDR2 FQNNGV. Trimming shortened V by 0 bases and J by 5 bases, and 8 bases separated the two germline ends. The CDR3 spans 14 residues.

The chain couples TRBV12-3 or TRBV12-4 to TRBJ2-3, with 13 bases matching TRBD2. V lost 2 bases and J lost 2; bases outside the gene matches: 7. This CDR3 spans 18 amino acids. CDR3 nucleotide sequence: TGTGCCAGCAGTTTACGTCCGGGACTAGCGGGACTCACAGATACGCAGTATTTT. Its protein product is CASSLRPGLAGLTDTQYF.

V gene TRBV24-1 combines with J gene TRBJ2-1; maybe TRBD2 (5 bases). The CDR3 contains 16 residues. The germline V gene has CDR1 KGHDR and CDR2 SFDVKD. Trimming removed 3 bases at V and 10 bases at J, with 21 bases between. CDR3 sequence (DNA): TGTGCCACCAGTGATAAGTATCGTTGGGGAGCTGAGGAGCAGTTCTTC. Translated: CATSDKYRWGAEEQFF.

A word on this clonotype: This may come from a read error, since a much larger clone is one base off. This rearrangement joins TRBV11-2 to TRBJ1-1, with 8 bases aligning to TRBD1. Germline values: CDR1 SGHAT, CDR2 FQNNGV. The CDR3 length is 15 residues. This CDR3 is CASSSQGARNIEAFF. As DNA, the CDR3 is TGTGCCAGCAGCTCTCAGGGGGCCAGGAACATTGAAGCTTTCTTT.

This clonotype was observed many times. The rearrangement joins TRBV7-9 to TRBJ2-3, with TRBD2 identical over 8 bases. The ends lost 8 bases at V and 2 bases at J; junction bases unmatched: 9. CDR1 and CDR2 (germline): SEHNR, FQNEAQ (reference sequence). The CDR3 contains 15 residues. CDR3 bases: TGTGCCAGCGGGGCGGGAGGCCTTTTCACAGATACGCAGTATTTT. Its translation: CASGAGGLFTDTQYF.

This clonotype was picked up a small number of times. The J gene is TRBJ2-4, the V gene TRBV7-9; the match to TRBD2 covers 11 bases. J was trimmed by 4 bases and V by 1 base; bases with no gene match: 6. In germline, CDR1 is SEHNR, CDR2 FQNEAQ (reference sequence). The CDR3 is 17 residues long. The CDR3: CASSLGGLAAVKNIQYF. As DNA, the CDR3 is TGTGCCAGCAGCTTAGGGGGACTAGCGGCCGTTAAAAACATTCAGTACTTC.

This clonotype was picked up many times. This sequence joins TRBV7-3 and TRBJ2-1; 12 bases align to TRBD2. The CDR3 loop spans 15 amino acids. With V trimmed by 3 bases and J by 9 bases, 6 bases remained unmatched. Per the germline V gene, CDR1 is SGHTA and CDR2 is FQGTGA. CDR3 residues: CASSLTSGSFREQFF. The CDR3 DNA follows: TGTGCCAGCAGCTTGACTAGCGGGAGCTTTCGTGAGCAGTTCTTC.

This clonotype was seen many times. The chain is built from TRBV10-3 and TRBJ2-1; 7 bases match TRBD1. This CDR3 contains 14 residues. Germline values: CDR1 ENHRY, CDR2 SYGVKD. The junction had 3 bases not matched to a gene; V was cut back by 5 bases and J by 2 bases. The DNA of the CDR3 is TGTGCCATCAGTCCGGGACAGACCTACAATGAGCAGTTCTTC. Protein: CAISPGQTYNEQFF.

This clonotype was counted many times. The CDR3 DNA reads TGTGCCAGCAGCGCTAACAGTGCTCAAGAGACCCAGTACTTC. Its translation is CASSANSAQETQYF. This sequence joins TRBV7-6 and TRBJ2-5; D is undetermined. Trimming removed 5 bases from V and 2 bases from J, with 12 bases in between. The CDR3 runs 14 residues. Germline V CDR1 and CDR2: SGHVS, FNYEAQ.

This clonotype was detected only a few times. The CDR3 DNA sequence: TGTGCCAGCTCAGCGGGGGCTAAAGAGACCCAGTACTTC. It encodes CASSAGAKETQYF. This chain uses TRBV18 with TRBJ2-5; tentatively, D is TRBD2 (7 bases). The germline V gene encodes CDR1 KGHSH and CDR2 LQKENI. V lost 5 bases and J 3 bases, leaving 10 bases between the germline ends. The CDR3 spans 13 residues.

The chain couples TRBV30 to TRBJ2-1, with 7 nucleotides matching TRBD2. This CDR3 region has 16 residues. Trimming removed 0 bases from V and 7 bases from J; junction bases left unmatched: 12. Germline CDR1 GTSNPN, CDR2 SVGIG (reference sequence). The CDR3 DNA reads TGTGCCTGGAGTGTACTGACTAGCTGGGACCGGAATGAGCAGTTCTTC. It translates to CAWSVLTSWDRNEQFF.

This clonotype has at least ten counts. This sequence joins TRBV5-1 and TRBJ2-7; D is unresolved. V dropped 4 bases and J dropped 3 bases, with 17 bases sitting between them. This CDR3 is 15 amino acids long. Germline V lookup: CDR1 SGHRS, CDR2 YFSETQ. As DNA, the CDR3 is TGCGCCAGCAGCCTTACGCAACCTATATACTACGAGCAGTACTTC. Its translation: CASSLTQPIYYEQYF.

V gene TRBV7-3 combines with J gene TRBJ2-3, with 11 bases fitting TRBD2. V lost 5 bases and J lost 4; bases outside the gene matches: 2. The germline V gene has CDR1 SGHTA and CDR2 FQGTGA. The CDR3 is 14 amino acids. CDR3 in amino acids: CASSGGLAADTQYF. CDR3 bases: TGTGCCAGCAGCGGGGGACTAGCGGCAGATACGCAGTATTTT.

This clonotype was detected a few times. This chain links TRBV6-1 with TRBJ1-5; D not certain. The V gene lost 2 bases and the J gene lost 7 bases, with 9 bases spanning the gap. This CDR3 spans 13 amino acids. The germline V gene encodes CDR1 MNHNS and CDR2 SASEGT. The CDR3: CASSEMTQQPQHF. The CDR3 DNA sequence: TGTGCCAGCAGTGAAATGACTCAGCAGCCCCAGCATTTT.

This clonotype has ten or more counts. The J gene is TRBJ2-3, the V gene TRBV7-2; D is unresolved. The germline gives CDR1 SGHTA, CDR2 FQGNSA. The length of the CDR3 is 12 residues. V was cut by 5 bases and J by 2 bases, with 5 bases left in between. CDR3 in amino acids: CASSGPTDTQYF. The CDR3 bases are TGTGCCAGCAGCGGGCCCACAGATACGCAGTATTTT.

The V call is TRBV7-6, the J call TRBJ1-1; tentative D call: TRBD1 (6 bases). The CDR3 runs to 15 residues. V was cut by 1 base and J by 4 bases, with 13 bases left in between. CDR1 and CDR2 (germline): SGHVS, FNYEAQ. CDR3 loop: CASSLGLGGATEAFF. The DNA for the CDR3 is TGTGCCAGCAGCTTAGGGTTGGGGGGCGCCACTGAAGCTTTCTTT. The variable domain in full, completed from reference TRBV7-6 and TRBJ1-1, reads GAGVSQSPRYKVTKRGQDVALRCDPISGHVSLYWYRQALGQGPEFLTYFNYEAQQDKSGLPNDRFSAERPEGSISTLTIQRTEQRDSAMYRCASSLGLGGATEAFFGQGTRLTVV.

This chain links TRBV29-1 with TRBJ1-2; D uncertain. This CDR3 is built from 18 residues. CDR1 is SQVTM and CDR2 is ANQGSEA in the germline V gene. V was shortened by 0 bases and J by 3 bases, with 23 bases between the two germline ends. The CDR3 loop is CSVEDRALVEGQDYGYTF. The CDR3 DNA sequence: TGCAGCGTTGAAGATCGGGCCCTGGTTGAAGGGCAGGACTATGGCTACACCTTC.

The chain employs TRBV4-1 and TRBJ2-7; TRBD1 matches 8 bases. Germline V lookup: CDR1 MGHRA, CDR2 YSYEKL. This CDR3 has 16 amino acids. Losses at the gene ends were 4 bases for V and 4 bases for J; bases not matched to a gene: 12. CDR3 residues: CASSPERTGQGYEQYF. CDR3 bases: TGCGCCAGCAGCCCGGAGAGGACAGGGCAGGGGTACGAGCAGTACTTC.

This clonotype was counted ten times or more. The V call is TRBV7-9, the J call TRBJ2-3; no clear D gene. Trimming stripped 2 bases from V and 4 bases from J, with 10 bases between. Per germline, CDR1 SEHNR and CDR2 FQNEAQ (reference sequence). The CDR3 contains 14 residues. Written as DNA, the CDR3 is TGTGCCAGCAGCTTACTTGTAGGTGCAGATACGCAGTATTTT. Amino acid sequence: CASSLLVGADTQYF.

This clonotype was observed a few times. The chain is built from TRBV5-1 and TRBJ2-1; possible D gene TRBD2, 6 bases. CDR1 is SGHRS, CDR2 YFSETQ, per germline. V was cut by 0 bases and J by 8 bases, with 12 bases left in between. The CDR3 sequence is 14 residues long. The CDR3 DNA follows: TGCGCCAGCAGCTTGGAACTAGCATCCCATGAGCAGTTCTTC. Translated, it gives CASSLELASHEQFF.

This clonotype was recorded at least ten times. This chain connects TRBV13 to TRBJ2-1, with 7 bases fitting TRBD2. V was clipped by 3 bases and J by 5 bases; unmatched bases: 4. The CDR3 has 14 amino acids. Germline V gives CDR1 PRHDT, CDR2 FYEKMQ (reference sequence). CDR3 DNA: TGTGCCAGCAGCTTCCGGGAGGCAAACAATGAGCAGTTCTTC. This encodes CASSFREANNEQFF.

This clonotype was counted many times. The CDR3 protein is CASSFVGVVGEQFF. DNA of the CDR3: TGTGCCAGCAGTTTCGTGGGAGTGGTTGGGGAGCAGTTCTTC. The chain links TRBV27 to TRBJ2-1; D is perhaps TRBD2 (5 bases). The V gene's germline CDR1 is MNHEY and CDR2 SMNVEV (reference sequence). Trimming took off 3 bases at V and 10 bases at J, with 16 bases between the two ends. CDR3 length: 14 residues.

The chain joins TRBV2 to TRBJ1-3; D is ambiguous. Germline V gives CDR1 SNHLY, CDR2 FYNNEI. The CDR3 consists of 13 residues. Trimming removed 8 bases at V and 3 bases at J, with 11 bases between. The DNA for the CDR3 is TGTGCCAGCTTTAAGGACCTTGGAAACACCATATATTTT. Translating gives CASFKDLGNTIYF.

This rearrangement joins TRBV27 to TRBJ2-5, with 7 bases aligning to TRBD2. Unmatched junction bases numbered 14, after V lost 0 bases and J lost 1 base. Germline V CDR1 and CDR2: MNHEY, SMNVEV (reference sequence). CDR3 length: 19 amino acids. The CDR3, as DNA: TGTGCCAGCAGTTTATCGAGGGTGTCTAGCGGAGCGCTCCAAGAGACCCAGTACTTC. Its protein is CASSLSRVSSGALQETQYF.

The V call is TRBV6-1, the J call TRBJ2-5; D is unclear. V was clipped by 8 bases and J by 5 bases, with 12 bases between them. CDR1 is MNHNS and CDR2 is SASEGT in the germline V gene. There are 12 residues in the CDR3. CDR3 bases: TGTGCCAGCCGTTCTAGTAGGGAGACCCAGTACTTC. Translating gives CASRSSRETQYF.